These T cell receptor beta chains were read from a single sample in a study of blood T cell repertoires in COVID-19. Generated by immunoSEQ multiplex PCR, the TCRdb table keeps only in-frame clones and is missing some. The sample records roughly 150,000 clones, approximately 87% being singletons. The sample consisted of peripheral blood. The receptors shown here come from an older woman with COVID-19, enrolled during active disease. Each CDR3 is given with its conserved first and last residue. D genes are given only for firm matches. The size entry is marked missing in some rows and otherwise reads once, few, many or a size class.

-	TRBV15	TRBJ2-7	few	CATPGSSYEQYF	TGTGCCACCCCTGGGAGTTCCTACGAGCAGTACTTC
TRBD2	TRBV7-9	TRBJ2-1	-	CASSWVGGSGGVSDNEQFF	TGTGCCAGCAGCTGGGTAGGAGGTAGCGGGGGGGTCAGTGACAATGAGCAGTTCTTC
-	TRBV28	TRBJ1-2	-	CASSLSPLYGYTF	TGTGCCAGCAGTTTATCCCCCTTATATGGCTACACCTTC
TRBD1	TRBV7-2	TRBJ1-6	few	CASSLARAGGRNSPLHF	TGTGCCAGCAGCTTAGCGCGGGCAGGGGGCAGAAATTCACCCCTCCACTTT
TRBD1	TRBV27	TRBJ1-6	once	CASGSQGAYGSPLHF	TGTGCCAGCGGGTCGCAGGGGGCGTATGGTTCACCCCTCCACTTT
-	TRBV7-8	TRBJ2-3	-	CASSLSERPTDTQYF	TGTGCCAGCAGCTTAAGCGAGCGCCCCACAGATACGCAGTATTTT
TRBD1	TRBV5-1	TRBJ1-3	-	CASQTGPGTGNTIYF	TGCGCCAGCCAGACAGGGCCGGGTACTGGAAACACCATATATTTT
-	TRBV3-1/TRBV3-2	TRBJ1-6	-	CASSQGANSGSPLHF	TGTGCCAGCAGCCAAGGAGCCAATTCAGGTTCACCCCTCCACTTT
-	TRBV3-1/TRBV3-2	TRBJ2-1	-	CASSLTGSGRGEQFF	TGTGCCAGCAGCCTCACAGGATCCGGGCGGGGTGAGCAGTTCTTC
TRBD1	TRBV29-1	TRBJ2-7	-	CSGRTGGYEQYF	TGCAGCGGTAGGACAGGGGGCTACGAGCAGTACTTC
-	TRBV6-2/TRBV6-3	TRBJ1-5	-	CASSYRAGSQPQHF	TGTGCCAGCAGTTACAGAGCGGGATCTCAGCCCCAGCATTTT
-	TRBV5-6	TRBJ1-2	-	CASSPYMRQDSNYGYTF	TGTGCCAGCAGCCCATATATGCGACAGGACTCTAACTATGGCTACACCTTC
-	TRBV29-1	TRBJ2-7	once	CSVETDSGRSEQYF	TGCAGCGTTGAGACAGATTCAGGGAGGAGCGAGCAGTACTTC
TRBD2	TRBV19	TRBJ2-1	-	CASSSRLAGAPRKQFF	TGTGCCAGTAGTTCCCGACTAGCGGGGGCACCTAGGAAGCAGTTCTTC
-	TRBV25-1	TRBJ1-4	-	CASSLQGPLLFF	TGTGCCAGCAGCCTACAGGGACCACTCCTGTTTTTT
-	TRBV7-8	TRBJ1-6	-	CASSLAAVGSRSPLHF	TGTGCCAGCAGCTTAGCGGCGGTGGGGAGTAGGTCACCCCTCCACTTT
TRBD1	TRBV7-8	TRBJ2-7	-	CASSAIQGAAGEQYF	TGTGCCAGCAGCGCCATACAGGGGGCGGCGGGGGAGCAGTACTTC
-	TRBV3-1/TRBV3-2	TRBJ1-4	few	CASSLIAEEKLFF	TGTGCCAGCAGCCTCATAGCGGAAGAAAAACTGTTTTTT
TRBD1	TRBV16	TRBJ1-1	few	CASSQPTGAVTEAFF	TGTGCCAGCAGCCAACCGACAGGGGCGGTCACTGAAGCTTTCTTT
-	TRBV5-1	TRBJ2-5	-	CASSIGGAGPQETQYF	TGCGCCAGCAGTATCGGCGGGGCGGGTCCGCAAGAGACCCAGTACTTC
TRBD1	TRBV5-4	TRBJ2-3	-	CASSLAGGDHTQYF	TGTGCCAGCAGCTTGGCAGGGGGCGACCATACGCAGTATTTT
TRBD2	TRBV2	TRBJ2-2	-	CASSPNSGGNTGELFF	TGTGCCAGCAGTCCTAATAGCGGGGGGAACACCGGGGAGCTGTTTTTT
-	TRBV7-9	TRBJ1-6	-	CASSLDRSGFSPLHF	TGTGCCAGCAGCTTAGACAGGTCGGGTTTTTCACCCCTCCACTTT
-	TRBV5-1	TRBJ2-3	-	CASSLAGRYGTDTQYF	TGCGCCAGCAGCTTGGCTGGCAGGTATGGCACAGATACGCAGTATTTT
TRBD1	TRBV7-2	TRBJ1-1	-	CASSVQGASEAFF	TGTGCCAGCAGTGTCCAGGGGGCCTCTGAAGCTTTCTTT
TRBD1	TRBV18	TRBJ2-7	-	CASSPDRVAYEQYF	TGTGCCAGCTCACCGGACAGGGTAGCCTACGAGCAGTACTTC
TRBD2	TRBV6-2/TRBV6-3	TRBJ2-3	-	CASSRALSGGTDTQYF	TGTGCCAGCAGCCGTGCCCTTAGCGGGGGTACAGATACGCAGTATTTT
TRBD2	TRBV19	TRBJ2-1	-	CASSRGGQGNEQFF	TGTGCCAGTAGTCGGGGGGGGCAGGGCAATGAGCAGTTCTTC
-	TRBV5-5	TRBJ1-1	-	CASSLRGDTEAFF	TGTGCCAGCAGCTTGAGAGGTGACACTGAAGCTTTCTTT
-	TRBV5-6	TRBJ1-1	-	CASSFFRRGTGNTEAFF	TGTGCCAGCAGCTTTTTTAGACGTGGAACAGGGAACACTGAAGCTTTCTTT
TRBD1	TRBV28	TRBJ2-7	-	CASSGTGGVFLSPEQYF	TGTGCCAGCAGTGGGACAGGGGGCGTTTTCCTGTCGCCCGAGCAGTACTTC
TRBD1	TRBV19	TRBJ1-2	once	CASSPRDRRPSNYGYTF	TGTGCCAGTAGTCCCCGGGACAGGAGACCATCTAACTATGGCTACACCTTC
-	TRBV19	TRBJ2-7	-	CASRLSHSVGASSYEQYF	TGTGCCAGTAGGCTCTCCCACAGCGTGGGGGCGAGCTCCTACGAGCAGTACTTC
-	TRBV30	TRBJ1-6	once	CAWRQGTGSPLHF	TGTGCCTGGAGACAGGGTACGGGGTCACCCCTCCACTTT
-	TRBV5-1	TRBJ2-2	-	CASSLTAGVNTGELFF	TGCGCCAGCAGCTTGACGGCAGGGGTAAACACCGGGGAGCTGTTTTTT
TRBD2	TRBV19	TRBJ2-2	-	CASSETSGGLIHNTGELFF	TGTGCCAGTAGTGAGACTAGCGGGGGGCTAATCCACAACACCGGGGAGCTGTTTTTT
-	TRBV27	TRBJ1-5	-	CASSLRENQPQHF	TGTGCCAGCAGTTTACGCGAGAATCAGCCCCAGCATTTT
TRBD1	TRBV3-1/TRBV3-2	TRBJ1-2	-	CASSHGDRVVGNYGYTF	TGTGCCAGCAGCCACGGGGACAGGGTAGTCGGGAACTATGGCTACACCTTC
-	TRBV7-9	TRBJ1-4	-	CASSLDVWTDNEKLFF	TGTGCCAGCAGCTTAGATGTATGGACAGATAATGAAAAACTGTTTTTT
TRBD1	TRBV7-9	TRBJ2-3	-	CASSPGTGKDTQYF	TGTGCCAGCAGCCCCGGGACAGGGAAAGATACGCAGTATTTT
-	TRBV7-3	TRBJ2-7	-	CASSAQAGATRYEQYF	TGTGCCAGCAGCGCCCAGGCGGGGGCAACTCGGTACGAGCAGTACTTC
-	TRBV5-5	TRBJ1-2	-	CASSLIEEYYGYTF	TGTGCCAGCAGCTTGATAGAAGAATACTATGGCTACACCTTC
TRBD2	TRBV5-5	TRBJ2-7	-	CASSLAGGPYEQYF	TGTGCCAGCAGCTTGGCGGGGGGACCCTACGAGCAGTACTTC
TRBD2	TRBV6-4	TRBJ2-7	-	CASSASGGRLGGYEQYF	TGTGCCAGCAGTGCTAGCGGGGGCCGTTTGGGGGGCTACGAGCAGTACTTC
TRBD1	TRBV28	TRBJ2-5	-	CASSLPTGGGKTQYF	TGTGCCAGCAGTTTACCCACAGGGGGTGGGAAGACCCAGTACTTC
-	TRBV7-6	TRBJ1-2	medium-sized	CASSLEETGSLGYTF	TGTGCCAGCAGCTTAGAAGAGACAGGCAGCCTGGGCTACACCTTC
-	TRBV5-8	TRBJ2-1	-	CASSLERGAVYNEQFF	TGTGCCAGCAGCTTGGAACGGGGGGCAGTCTACAATGAGCAGTTCTTC
-	TRBV30	TRBJ2-5	-	CAWRIPSIETQYF	TGTGCCTGGAGGATCCCTAGCATAGAGACCCAGTACTTC
-	TRBV6-5	TRBJ1-1	-	CASSYQRGNTEAFF	TGTGCCAGCAGTTATCAGCGGGGAAACACTGAAGCTTTCTTT
-	TRBV6-5	TRBJ1-4	-	CASRLESATNEKLFF	TGTGCCAGCAGATTAGAGAGCGCAACTAATGAAAAACTGTTTTTT
TRBD2	TRBV9	TRBJ2-1	-	CASSETSGGARSEQFF	TGTGCCAGCAGCGAGACTAGCGGGGGGGCTAGGAGTGAGCAGTTCTTC
-	TRBV5-6	TRBJ2-7	-	CASSLVNRAYEQYF	TGTGCCAGCAGCTTGGTTAACCGGGCCTACGAGCAGTACTTC
-	TRBV9	TRBJ1-3	once	CASSPGRRYSGNTIYF	TGTGCCAGCAGCCCGGGAAGGCGTTACTCTGGAAACACCATATATTTT
-	TRBV4-1	TRBJ2-7	-	CASSQEGAEYEQYF	TGCGCCAGCAGCCAAGAAGGAGCAGAATACGAGCAGTACTTC
-	TRBV7-9	TRBJ2-7	-	CASSSTESSYEQYF	TGTGCCAGCAGCTCGACGGAGAGCTCCTACGAGCAGTACTTC
-	TRBV7-9	TRBJ2-5	-	CASSFNAGETQYF	TGTGCCAGCAGCTTCAACGCGGGAGAGACCCAGTACTTC
-	TRBV10-3	TRBJ2-2	-	CAISEEGMVGELFF	TGTGCCATCAGTGAGGAGGGTATGGTCGGGGAGCTGTTTTTT
TRBD1	TRBV20-1	TRBJ2-1	-	CSASSGTGGINEQFF	TGCAGTGCTAGTTCCGGGACAGGGGGTATCAATGAGCAGTTCTTC
-	TRBV12-3/TRBV12-4	TRBJ1-2	once	CASSLGGTYGYTF	TGTGCCAGCAGTTTGGGGGGTACCTATGGCTACACCTTC